This T cell receptor (beta chain) is from a study of monozygotic twins with inflammatory bowel disease (dated by TCRdb to about 2019). About the study as a whole: A total of approximately 28 monozygotic twin pairs were included in the full study, comprising nine German pairs (four IBD-concordant, five IBD-discordant) and 19 IBD-discordant Danish pairs. Disease-associated traits were sought mainly through comparisons between IBD patients and their genetically identical healthy co-twins within discordant pairs. Each individual had, on average, about 151 000 unique TCRalpha sequences and 181 000 unique TCRbeta sequences available for analysis. The study at large found these results: Measured by the inverse Simpson index, TCRbeta repertoire diversity was lower in IBD patients than in their healthy co-twins. Differing immunosuppressive treatments among patients may have added background noise and inter-individual variability to the repertoires. Repertoire similarity did not differ between concordant and discordant twins, possibly due to limited statistical power. Compared with healthy twins, IBD patients had fewer clonotypes in common with other individuals, a difference most pronounced in patients showing signs of disease activity. The analysis was unable to tell apart different T cell subtypes. No single strong signal or clonotype linked to IBD turned up in the results, so the idea that one exists was not supported.

From each donor, a roughly 2.5 ml peripheral blood sample was collected into PAXgene tubes and stored at -80 degrees C. Total RNA was isolated from whole blood with the PAXgene blood miRNA kit on an automated QIAcube, without T cell sorting. Peripheral blood from monozygotic twin pairs, either concordant or discordant for inflammatory bowel disease, underwent deep TCRalpha and TCRbeta repertoire profiling that used unique molecular barcoding. Smoking habits were recorded for all twin pairs, and each individual was classified as a current, former or never smoker. The CDR3 measures 20 amino acids from cysteine to phenylalanine. There is no recorded DNA. With respect to this clonotype: Its binding antigen is unknown.

To prepare the library, 5' RACE was applied. For each TCR library, around 3,800 ng of total RNA was used. For each sample, cDNA synthesis was carried out in eight separate reactions using SMARTScribe reverse transcriptase. During cDNA synthesis, template switching introduced unique molecular identifiers that contained a 6-nucleotide sample barcode. TCRalpha and TCRbeta cDNA was amplified by two nested PCRs of around 15 and 9 cycles, with bead purification after each PCR. Before amplification, the cDNA was treated with uracil DNA-glycosylase and purified using the QIAquick PCR purification kit. The second PCR added Illumina TruSeq-compatible adapters along with sample-specific barcodes. Library quality and concentration were checked on TapeStation and Qubit, and libraries were pooled at 5 ng each. Sequencing of pooled libraries was carried out on an Illumina HiSeq2500 single-index Rapid Run using 2 x 100 bp reads and custom sequencing primers. As for the authors' bioinformatics: UMI-based consensus assembly with MiGEC version 1.2.6 was used to correct PCR and sequencing errors. MiXCR version 2.1.1 was used for V(D)J alignment, clonotype assembly and CDR3 extraction. Gene usage, clonotype sharing and MAIT/NKT TCR abundance were normalised by analysing the top 1000, 10 000 and 20 000 clonotypes per sample. Diversity was computed as the inverse Simpson index with the vegan R package after downsampling to 27 000 UMIs. Paired Mann-Whitney U tests were applied to discordant twin pairs, and Benjamini-Hochberg correction was used for multiple testing. Reprocessed by TCRdb, the reads give a single entry per CDR3 protein sequence, without DNA. It is TCRdb's table, rather than the study itself, that gives the V and J calls and clone size. The sample's records list about 420,000 distinct CDR3 sequences. The ten biggest clones cover 2% to 3% of the sample.

Sequences were obtained from blood. This chain joins TRBV12-3 or TRBV12-4 to TRBJ2-2; there is no DNA to check the TCRdb D call of TRBD2. The receptor comes from a human donor with ulcerative colitis or Crohn's disease, or a healthy co-twin of an affected twin (not recorded which). CDR3 protein: CASSAPAAAYPFANTGELFF.